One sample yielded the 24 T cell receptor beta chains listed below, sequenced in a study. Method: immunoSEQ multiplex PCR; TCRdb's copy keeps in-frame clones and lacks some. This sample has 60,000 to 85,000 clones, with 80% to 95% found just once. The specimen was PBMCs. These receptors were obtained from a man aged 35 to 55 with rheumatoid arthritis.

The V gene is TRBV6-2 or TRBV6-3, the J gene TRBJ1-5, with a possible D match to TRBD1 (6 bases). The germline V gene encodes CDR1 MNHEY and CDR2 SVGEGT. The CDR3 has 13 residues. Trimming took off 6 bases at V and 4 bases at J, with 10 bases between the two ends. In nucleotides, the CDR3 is TGTGCCAGCAGCCCGGACAGAAATCAGCCCCAGCATTTT. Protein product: CASSPDRNQPQHF.

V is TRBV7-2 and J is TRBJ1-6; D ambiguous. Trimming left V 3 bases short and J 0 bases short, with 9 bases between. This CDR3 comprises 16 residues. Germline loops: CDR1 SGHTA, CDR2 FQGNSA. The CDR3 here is CASSFTGSSYNSPLHF. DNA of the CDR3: TGTGCCAGCAGCTTTACCGGTAGCTCCTATAATTCACCCCTCCACTTT.

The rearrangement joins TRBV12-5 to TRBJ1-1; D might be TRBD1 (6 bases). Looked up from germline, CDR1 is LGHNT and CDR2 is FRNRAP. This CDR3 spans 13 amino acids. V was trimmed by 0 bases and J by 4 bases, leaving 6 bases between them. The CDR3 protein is CASGLVGGTEAFF. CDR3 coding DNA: TGTGCTAGTGGTTTGGTAGGGGGCACTGAAGCTTTCTTT.

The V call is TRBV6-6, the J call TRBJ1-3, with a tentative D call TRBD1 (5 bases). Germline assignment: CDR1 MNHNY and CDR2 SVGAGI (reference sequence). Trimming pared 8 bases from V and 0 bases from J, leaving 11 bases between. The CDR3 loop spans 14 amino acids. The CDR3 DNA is TGTGCCAGCGGAGGGACTTCCTCTGGAAACACCATATATTTT. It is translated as CASGGTSSGNTIYF.

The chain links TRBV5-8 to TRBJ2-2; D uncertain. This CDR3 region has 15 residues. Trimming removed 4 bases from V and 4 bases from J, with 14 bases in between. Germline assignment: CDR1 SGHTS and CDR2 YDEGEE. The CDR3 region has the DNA TGTGCCAGCAGCCCCACCTCGGGCCCCACCGGGGAGCTGTTTTTT. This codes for CASSPTSGPTGELFF.

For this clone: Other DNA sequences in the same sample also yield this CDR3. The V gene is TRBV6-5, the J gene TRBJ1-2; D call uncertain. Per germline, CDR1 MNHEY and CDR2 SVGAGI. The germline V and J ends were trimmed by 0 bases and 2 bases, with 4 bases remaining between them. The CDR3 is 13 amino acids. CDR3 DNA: TGTGCCAGCAGTTACTCAGGGAACTATGGCTACACCTTC. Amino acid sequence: CASSYSGNYGYTF.

CDR3: CASSPGSANEKLFF. The CDR3 DNA reads as TGTGCCAGCTCACCTGGCAGTGCTAATGAAAAACTGTTTTTT. The chain has TRBV18 and TRBJ1-4, with D unclear. The germline V and J ends were trimmed by 3 bases and 3 bases, with 8 bases remaining between them. CDR1 and CDR2 from the germline V gene are KGHSH and LQKENI. This CDR3 region has 14 residues.

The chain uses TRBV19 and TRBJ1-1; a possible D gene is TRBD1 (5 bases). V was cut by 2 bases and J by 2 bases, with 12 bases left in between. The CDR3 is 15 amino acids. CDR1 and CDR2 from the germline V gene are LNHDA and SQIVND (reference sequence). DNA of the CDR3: TGTGCCAGTAGTATAACGGCAGGGCATAACACTGAAGCTTTCTTT. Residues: CASSITAGHNTEAFF.

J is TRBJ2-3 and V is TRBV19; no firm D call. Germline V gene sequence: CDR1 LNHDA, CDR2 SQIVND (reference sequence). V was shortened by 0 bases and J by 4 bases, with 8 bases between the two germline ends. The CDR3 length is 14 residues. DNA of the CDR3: TGTGCCAGTAGTATAGACGTGGTGTCAGATACGCAGTATTTT. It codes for CASSIDVVSDTQYF.

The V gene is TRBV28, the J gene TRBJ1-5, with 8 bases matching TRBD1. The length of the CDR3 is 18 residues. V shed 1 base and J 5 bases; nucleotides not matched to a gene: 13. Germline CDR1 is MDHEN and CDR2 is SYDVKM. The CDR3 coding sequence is TGTGCCAGCAGTTTATTGGGACAGGTGGGGATAGGTGATCAGCCCCAGCATTTT. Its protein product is CASSLLGQVGIGDQPQHF.

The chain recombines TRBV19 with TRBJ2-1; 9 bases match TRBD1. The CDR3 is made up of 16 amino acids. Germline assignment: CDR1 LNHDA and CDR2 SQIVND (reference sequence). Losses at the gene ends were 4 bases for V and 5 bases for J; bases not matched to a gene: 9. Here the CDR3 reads CASSNMGQGRDNEQFF. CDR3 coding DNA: TGTGCCAGTAGTAACATGGGACAGGGTAGGGACAATGAGCAGTTCTTC.

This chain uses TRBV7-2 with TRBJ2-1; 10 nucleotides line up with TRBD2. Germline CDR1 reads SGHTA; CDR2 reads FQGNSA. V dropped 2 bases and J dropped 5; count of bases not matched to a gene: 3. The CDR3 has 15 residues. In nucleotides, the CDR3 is TGTGCCAGCAGCTTAAGGCTAGCGGGAGACAATGAGCAGTTCTTC. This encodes CASSLRLAGDNEQFF.

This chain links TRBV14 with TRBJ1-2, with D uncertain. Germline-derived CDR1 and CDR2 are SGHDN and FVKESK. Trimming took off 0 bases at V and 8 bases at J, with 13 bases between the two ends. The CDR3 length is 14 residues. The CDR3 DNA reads TGTGCCAGCAGCCAAGAGAGGGTCCCCGGGGGCTACACCTTC. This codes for CASSQERVPGGYTF.

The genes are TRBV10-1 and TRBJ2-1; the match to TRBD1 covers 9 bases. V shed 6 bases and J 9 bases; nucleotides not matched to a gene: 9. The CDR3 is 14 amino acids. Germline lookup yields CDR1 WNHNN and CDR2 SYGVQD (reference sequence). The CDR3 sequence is CASRPGQGLGEQFF. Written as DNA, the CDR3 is TGCGCCAGCAGACCGGGACAGGGCTTGGGTGAGCAGTTCTTC.

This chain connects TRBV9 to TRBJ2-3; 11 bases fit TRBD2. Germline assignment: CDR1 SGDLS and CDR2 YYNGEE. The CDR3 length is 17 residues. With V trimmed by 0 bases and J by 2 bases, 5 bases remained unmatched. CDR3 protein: CASSVGLAGGATDTQYF. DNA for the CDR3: TGTGCCAGCAGCGTAGGGCTAGCGGGAGGTGCCACAGATACGCAGTATTTT. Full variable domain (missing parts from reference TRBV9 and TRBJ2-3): DSGVTQTPKHLITATGQRVTLRCSPRSGDLSVYWYQQSLDQGLQFLIQYYNGEERAKGNILERFSAQQFPDLHSELNLSSLELGDSALYFCASSVGLAGGATDTQYFGPGTRLTVL.

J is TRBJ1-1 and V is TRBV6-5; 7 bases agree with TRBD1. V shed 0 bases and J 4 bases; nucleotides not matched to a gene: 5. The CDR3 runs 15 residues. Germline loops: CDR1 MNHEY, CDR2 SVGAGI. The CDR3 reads CASSYSIPGGTEAFF. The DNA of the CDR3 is TGTGCCAGCAGTTACTCGATCCCAGGGGGCACTGAAGCTTTCTTT.

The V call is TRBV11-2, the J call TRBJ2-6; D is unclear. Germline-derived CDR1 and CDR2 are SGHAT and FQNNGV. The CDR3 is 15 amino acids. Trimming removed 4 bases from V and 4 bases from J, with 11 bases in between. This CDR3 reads CASSSGISGANVLTF. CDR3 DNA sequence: TGTGCCAGCAGCTCCGGCATATCCGGGGCCAACGTCCTGACTTTC. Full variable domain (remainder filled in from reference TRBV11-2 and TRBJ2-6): EAGVAQSPRYKIIEKRQSVAFWCNPISGHATLYWYQQILGQGPKLLIQFQNNGVVDDSQLPKDRFSAERLKGVDSTLKIQPAKLEDSAVYLCASSSGISGANVLTFGAGSRLTVL.

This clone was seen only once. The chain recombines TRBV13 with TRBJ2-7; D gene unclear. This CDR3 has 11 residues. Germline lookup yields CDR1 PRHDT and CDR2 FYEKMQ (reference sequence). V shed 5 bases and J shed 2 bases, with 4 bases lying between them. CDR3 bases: TGTGCCAGCAGCCCCGCCTACGAGCAGTACTTC. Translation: CASSPAYEQYF.

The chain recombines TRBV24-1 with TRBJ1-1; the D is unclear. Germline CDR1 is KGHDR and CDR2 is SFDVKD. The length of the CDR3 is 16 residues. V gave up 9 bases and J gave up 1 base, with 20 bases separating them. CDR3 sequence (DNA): TGTGCCACCTCCCGATTCCCCGAGATGGGGAACACTGAAGCTTTCTTT. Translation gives CATSRFPEMGNTEAFF.

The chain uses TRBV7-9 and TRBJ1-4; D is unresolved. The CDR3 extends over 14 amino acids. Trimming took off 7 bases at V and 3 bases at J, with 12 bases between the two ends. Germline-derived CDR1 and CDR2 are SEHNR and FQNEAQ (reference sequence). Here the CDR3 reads CASTSSAANEKLFF. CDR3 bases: TGTGCCAGCACCTCCTCCGCGGCTAATGAAAAACTGTTTTTT.

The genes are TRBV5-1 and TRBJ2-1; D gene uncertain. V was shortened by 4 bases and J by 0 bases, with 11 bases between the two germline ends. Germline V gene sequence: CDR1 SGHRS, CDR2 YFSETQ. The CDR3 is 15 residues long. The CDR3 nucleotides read TGCGCCAGCAGCCAGACAAAGAGCTCCTACAATGAGCAGTTCTTC. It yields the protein CASSQTKSSYNEQFF.

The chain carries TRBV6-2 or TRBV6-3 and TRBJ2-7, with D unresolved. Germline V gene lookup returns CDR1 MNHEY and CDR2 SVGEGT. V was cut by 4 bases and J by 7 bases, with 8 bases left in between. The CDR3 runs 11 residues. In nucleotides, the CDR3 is TGTGCCAGCAGTTCCCCCAGGGAGCAGTACTTC. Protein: CASSSPREQYF.

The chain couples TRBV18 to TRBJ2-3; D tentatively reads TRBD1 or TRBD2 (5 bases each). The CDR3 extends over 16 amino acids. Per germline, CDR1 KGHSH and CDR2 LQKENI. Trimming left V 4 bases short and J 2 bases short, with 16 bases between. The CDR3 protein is CASSHGAAGLTDTQYF. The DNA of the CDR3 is TGTGCCAGCTCACACGGGGCGGCAGGACTCACAGATACGCAGTATTTT. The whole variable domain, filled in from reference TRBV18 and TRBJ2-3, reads NAGVMQNPRHLVRRRGQEARLRCSPMKGHSHVYWYRQLPEEGLKFMVYLQKENIIDESGMPKERFSAEFPKEGPSILRIQQVVRGDSAAYFCASSHGAAGLTDTQYFGPGTRLTVL.

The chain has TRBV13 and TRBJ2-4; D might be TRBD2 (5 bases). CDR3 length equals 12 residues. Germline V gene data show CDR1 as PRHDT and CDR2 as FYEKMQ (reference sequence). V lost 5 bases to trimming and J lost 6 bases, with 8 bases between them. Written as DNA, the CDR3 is TGTGCCAGCAGCCTCGAGGGAAACATTCAGTACTTC. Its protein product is CASSLEGNIQYF.